This TCR beta chain was sequenced during a study of T cells in localized non-small cell lung cancer. The length of the CDR3 is 14 residues. From germline, CDR1 is GTSNPN and CDR2 SVGIG (reference sequence). Trimming removed 2 bases from V and 2 bases from J; junction bases left unmatched: 4. Using immunoSEQ multiplex PCR, the repertoire was profiled, and TCRdb retains in-frame clones only, with some absent. The sample carries approximately 1,400 clones, 33% recorded once. Here the sequenced sample was lung tumor tissue, taken before any cancer treatment. This sequence joins TRBV30 and TRBJ2-3; 7 bases map to TRBD2. The TCR comes from a man aged 40-75 years with stage II lung adenocarcinoma. This CDR3 is CAWSTGGNTDTQYF. The CDR3 DNA sequence: TGTGCCTGGAGTACGGGAGGTAACACAGATACGCAGTATTTT.